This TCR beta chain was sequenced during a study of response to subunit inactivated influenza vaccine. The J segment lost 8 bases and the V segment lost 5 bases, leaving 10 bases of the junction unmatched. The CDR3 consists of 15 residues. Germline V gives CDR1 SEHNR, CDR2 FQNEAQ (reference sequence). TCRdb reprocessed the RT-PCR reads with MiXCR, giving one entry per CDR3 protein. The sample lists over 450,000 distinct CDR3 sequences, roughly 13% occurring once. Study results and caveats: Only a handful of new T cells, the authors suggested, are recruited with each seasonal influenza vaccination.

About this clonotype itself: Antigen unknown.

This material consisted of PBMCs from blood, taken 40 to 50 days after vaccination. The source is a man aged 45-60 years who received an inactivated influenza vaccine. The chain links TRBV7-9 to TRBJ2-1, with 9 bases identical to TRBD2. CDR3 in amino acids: CASSLRTSEIDEQFF. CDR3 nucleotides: TGTGCCAGCAGCCTGAGGACTAGCGAAATTGATGAGCAGTTCTTC. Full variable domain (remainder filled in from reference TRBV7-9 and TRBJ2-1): DTGVSQNPRHKITKRGQNVTFRCDPISEHNRLYWYRQTLGQGPEFLTYFQNEAQLEKSRLLSDRFSAERPKGSFSTLEIQRTEQGDSAMYLCASSLRTSEIDEQFFGPGTRLTVL.